This T cell receptor beta chain is drawn from a study of OX40 agonist ivuxolimab in advanced cancers. Turning to the overall study: Ivuxolimab was an agonistic, fully human IgG2 monoclonal antibody directed against OX40 (CD134), a costimulatory receptor. Intravenous ivuxolimab was administered to patients every 2 weeks at six dose levels: 0.01, 0.1, 0.3, 1.5, 3 and 10 mg/kg. Among the approximately 54 dose-escalation patients, some 20 had hepatocellular carcinoma, 15 or so melanoma, 9 renal cell carcinoma and 9 head and neck cancer. In the dose-escalation cohort, more than 75% of patients were male, and the mean age was about 55 years, with a range of roughly 23 to 85. Patients were allowed to have had prior anti-PD-1, anti-PD-L1 or anti-CTLA-4 therapy, and around two fifths of the dose-escalation patients had been treated with checkpoint inhibitors. Three dose-escalation patients achieved partial responses, one with hepatocellular carcinoma and two with cutaneous melanoma. Peripheral TCRbeta sequencing was intended to test whether TCR sequence diversity was altered and clonal T-cell expansion was caused by ivuxolimab. The paper covers the monotherapy dose-escalation part of the phase I ivuxolimab trial, which included N ≈ 50 patients. Overall study results and their limits: Low levels of normalized T-cell clonal expansion were also seen in some patients who did not respond. In the 0.1-3.0 mg/kg groups, partial responders had among the lowest normalized peripheral clonal expansion, particularly in CD8+ T cells. The antigen specificity of the clonally expanded peripheral T cells was not determined. On average, CD8+ T cells showed more expanded clones than CD4+ T cells after ivuxolimab. At doses of 0.1 to 3.0 mg/kg, clonal expansion of both CD4+ and CD8+ T cells in blood was seen between baseline and week 6.

The CDR3 runs 13 residues from the cysteine to the phenylalanine. The CDR3 DNA has 39 bases and is translated from base 1. The germline V gene encodes CDR1 MNHNY and CDR2 SVGAGI (reference sequence). From V the trimming removes 11 bases and from J it removes 2 bases, while the gene matches leave 9 bases of the junction unaccounted for. To sequence the TCRbeta CDR3 region, genomic DNA was isolated from the sorted cells. TCRbeta CDR3 regions were sequenced using the immunoSEQ Assay. TCRdb limited this immuneACCESS table to in-frame rearrangements with V and J called. A share of clones is missing; checked studies link under half to unresolved V genes, and the rest is unexplained. Across this sample there are fewer than 55,000 clones, with approximately 87% seen only once. Over 9% of the sample comes from the top ten. The trial excluded patients who had a history of autoimmune disease or were on systemic immunosuppression. Peripheral blood for TCR sequencing was drawn from every dose cohort at baseline, at cycle 4 day 1 and at cycle 7 day 1. Samples came from an open-label, multicenter, first-in-human phase I dose-escalation trial of ivuxolimab. Adults with locally advanced or metastatic head and neck squamous cell, hepatocellular, melanoma or renal cell carcinoma were enrolled in the trial. Before TCR sequencing, CD4+ and CD8+ T cells were separately sorted from peripheral blood.

Concerning this clone itself: There is no known antigen for this receptor. It has no much larger one-base neighbor in the sample; base qualities were not kept.

This TCR derives from an adult with an advanced solid tumor such as melanoma, head and neck, liver or kidney cancer. The chain is made from TRBV6-6 and TRBJ2-7; TRBD2 aligns with 7 central bases. Here the sequenced sample was CD4+ or CD8+ T cells sorted from blood, taken in a trial of the OX40 agonist ivuxolimab. In nucleotides, the sequence is TGTGCCGCCAGCGGGGTGCGCACCTACGAGCAGTACTTC. It specifies CAASGVRTYEQYF.